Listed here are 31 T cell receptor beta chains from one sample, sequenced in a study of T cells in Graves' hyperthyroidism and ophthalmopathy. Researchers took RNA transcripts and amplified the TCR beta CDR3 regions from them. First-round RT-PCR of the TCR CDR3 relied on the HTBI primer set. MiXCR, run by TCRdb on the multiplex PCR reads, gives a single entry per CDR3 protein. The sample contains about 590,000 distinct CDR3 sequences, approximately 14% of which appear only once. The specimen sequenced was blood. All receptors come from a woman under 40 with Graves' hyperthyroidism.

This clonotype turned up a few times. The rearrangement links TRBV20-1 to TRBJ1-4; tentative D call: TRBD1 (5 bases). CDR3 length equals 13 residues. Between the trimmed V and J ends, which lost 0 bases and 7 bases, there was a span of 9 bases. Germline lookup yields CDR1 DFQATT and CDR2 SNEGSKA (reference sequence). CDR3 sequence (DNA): TGCAGTGCTAGAGACAGGGTTACTGAAAAACTGTTTTTT. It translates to CSARDRVTEKLFF.

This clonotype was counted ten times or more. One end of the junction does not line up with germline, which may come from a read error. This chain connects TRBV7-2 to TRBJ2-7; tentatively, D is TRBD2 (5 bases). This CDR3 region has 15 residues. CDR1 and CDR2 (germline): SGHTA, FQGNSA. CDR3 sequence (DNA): TGTGCCAGCAGCGTAGCCTTAGCCCGGGGTTACGAGCAGTACTTC. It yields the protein CASSVALARGYEQYF. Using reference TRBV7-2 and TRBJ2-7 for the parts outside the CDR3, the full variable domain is GAGVSQSPSNKVTEKGKDVELRCDPISGHTALYWYRQSLGQGLEFLIYFQGNSAPDKSGLPSDRFSAERTGGSVSTLTIQRTQQEDSAVYLCASSVALARGYEQYFGPGTRLTVT.

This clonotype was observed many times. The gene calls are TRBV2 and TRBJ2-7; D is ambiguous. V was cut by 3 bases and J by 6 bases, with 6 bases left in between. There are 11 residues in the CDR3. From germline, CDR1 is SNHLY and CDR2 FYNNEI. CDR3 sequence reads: CASSESGEQYF. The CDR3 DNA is TGTGCCAGCAGTGAGTCGGGCGAGCAGTACTTC.

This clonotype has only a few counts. As DNA, the CDR3 is TGTGCCAGCAGCTTGGGGTTCGGAGCATTGGGAGAGCAGTACTTC. Translation gives CASSLGFGALGEQYF. This rearrangement joins TRBV5-5 to TRBJ2-7; D is uncertain. CDR3 length: 15 residues. Germline V CDR1 and CDR2: SGHKS, YYEKEE (reference sequence). The V end lost 0 bases, the J end lost 7 bases, and 17 bases lay between the germline ends.

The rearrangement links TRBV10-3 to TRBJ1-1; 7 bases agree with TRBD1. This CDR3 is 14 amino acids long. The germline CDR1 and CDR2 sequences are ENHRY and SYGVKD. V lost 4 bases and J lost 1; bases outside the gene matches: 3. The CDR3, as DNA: TGTGCCATCAGTGTGGACAGGCGGAACACTGAAGCTTTCTTT. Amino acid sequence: CAISVDRRNTEAFF.

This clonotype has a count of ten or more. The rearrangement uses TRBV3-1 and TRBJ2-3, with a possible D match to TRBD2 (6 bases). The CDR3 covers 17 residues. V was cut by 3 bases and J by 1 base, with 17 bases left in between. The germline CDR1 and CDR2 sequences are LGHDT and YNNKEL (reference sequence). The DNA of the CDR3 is TGTGCCAGCAGCCACCTGTGGGGCGGGAACGGCACAGATACGCAGTATTTT. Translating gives CASSHLWGGNGTDTQYF.

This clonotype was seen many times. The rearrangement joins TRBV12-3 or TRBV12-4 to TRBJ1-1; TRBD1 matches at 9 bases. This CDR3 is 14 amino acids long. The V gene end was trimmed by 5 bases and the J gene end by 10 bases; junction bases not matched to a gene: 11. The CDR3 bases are TGTGCCAGCAGTCGGGACAGGGAATTGGGGGCAGCTTTCTTT. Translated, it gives CASSRDRELGAAFF.

The CDR3 reads CASSQKQGNAEAFF. In DNA, the CDR3 is TGCGCCAGCAGCCAAAAACAGGGAAATGCTGAAGCTTTCTTT. The chain couples TRBV4-1 to TRBJ1-1; possible D gene TRBD1, 6 bases. V dropped 2 bases and J dropped 6 bases, with 13 bases sitting between them. The CDR3 has 14 residues. Germline V CDR1 and CDR2: MGHRA, YSYEKL.

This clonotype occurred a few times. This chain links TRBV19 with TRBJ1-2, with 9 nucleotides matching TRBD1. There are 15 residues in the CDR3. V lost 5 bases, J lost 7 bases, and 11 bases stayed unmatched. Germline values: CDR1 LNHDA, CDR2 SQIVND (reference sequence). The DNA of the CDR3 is TGTGCCAGTAGTCGCGGACAGGGGTCCCATGGTGGCTACACCTTC. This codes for CASSRGQGSHGGYTF.

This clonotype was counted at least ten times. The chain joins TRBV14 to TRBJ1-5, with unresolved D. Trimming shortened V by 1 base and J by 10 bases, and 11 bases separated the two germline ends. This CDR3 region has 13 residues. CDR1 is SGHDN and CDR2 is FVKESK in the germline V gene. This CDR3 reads CASSQGPEGPQHF. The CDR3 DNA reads TGTGCCAGCAGCCAAGGACCCGAGGGACCCCAGCATTTT. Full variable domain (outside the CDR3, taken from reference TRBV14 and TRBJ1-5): EAGVTQFPSHSVIEKGQTVTLRCDPISGHDNLYWYRRVMGKEIKFLLHFVKESKQDESGMPNNRFLAERTGGTYSTLKVQPAELEDSGVYFCASSQGPEGPQHFGDGTRLSIL.

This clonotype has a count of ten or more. CDR3 in DNA: TGTGCCACCAACCAGCGGGAGGGGGTGACAGATACGCAGTATTTT. Its protein product is CATNQREGVTDTQYF. This chain connects TRBV15 to TRBJ2-3; TRBD2 agrees at 10 bases. Germline loops: CDR1 LNHNV, CDR2 YYDKDF (reference sequence). The CDR3 covers 15 residues. J lost 3 bases, V lost 7 bases, and 7 bases had no gene match.

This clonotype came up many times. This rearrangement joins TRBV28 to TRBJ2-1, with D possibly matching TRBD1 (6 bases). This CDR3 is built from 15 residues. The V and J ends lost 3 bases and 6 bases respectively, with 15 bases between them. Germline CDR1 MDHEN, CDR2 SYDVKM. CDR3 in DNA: TGTGCCAGCAGTTTCCAGGGGTTGGGAAGCAATGAGCAGTTCTTC. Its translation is CASSFQGLGSNEQFF.

DNA of the CDR3: TGCAGTGCTAGAGGAGACAACACCTACGAGCAGTACTTC. Translated: CSARGDNTYEQYF. The V gene is TRBV20-1, the J gene TRBJ2-7; D gene uncertain. Looked up from germline, CDR1 is DFQATT and CDR2 is SNEGSKA (reference sequence). The CDR3 sequence is 13 residues long. With 1 base removed from V and 2 bases from J, the gap between germline ends came to 9 bases.

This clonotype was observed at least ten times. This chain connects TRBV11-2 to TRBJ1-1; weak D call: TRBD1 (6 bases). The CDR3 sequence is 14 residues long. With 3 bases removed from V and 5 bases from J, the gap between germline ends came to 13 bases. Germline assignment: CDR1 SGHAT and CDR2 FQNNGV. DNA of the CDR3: TGTGCCAGCAGCTTGGGGGCCGTGGGGACTGAAGCTTTCTTT. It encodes CASSLGAVGTEAFF.

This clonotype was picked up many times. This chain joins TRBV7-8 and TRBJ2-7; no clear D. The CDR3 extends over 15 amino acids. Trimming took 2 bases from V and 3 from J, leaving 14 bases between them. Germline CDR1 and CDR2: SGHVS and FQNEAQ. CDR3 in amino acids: CASSLLRVLDYEQYF. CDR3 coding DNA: TGTGCCAGCAGCTTACTCCGGGTTCTCGACTACGAGCAGTACTTC.

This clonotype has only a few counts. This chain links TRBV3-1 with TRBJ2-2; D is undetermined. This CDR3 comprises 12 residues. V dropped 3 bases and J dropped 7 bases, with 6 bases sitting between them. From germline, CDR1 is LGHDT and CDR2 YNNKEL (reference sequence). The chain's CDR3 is CASSQSDGELFF. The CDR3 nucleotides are TGTGCCAGCAGCCAGTCGGACGGGGAGCTGTTTTTT.

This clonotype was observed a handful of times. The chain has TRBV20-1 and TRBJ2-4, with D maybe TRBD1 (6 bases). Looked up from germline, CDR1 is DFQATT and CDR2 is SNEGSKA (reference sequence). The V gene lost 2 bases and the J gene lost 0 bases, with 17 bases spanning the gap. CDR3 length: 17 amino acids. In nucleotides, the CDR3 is TGCAGTGCTAGACTCCACGCAGGGGCGCTAGCCAAAAACATTCAGTACTTC. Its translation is CSARLHAGALAKNIQYF.

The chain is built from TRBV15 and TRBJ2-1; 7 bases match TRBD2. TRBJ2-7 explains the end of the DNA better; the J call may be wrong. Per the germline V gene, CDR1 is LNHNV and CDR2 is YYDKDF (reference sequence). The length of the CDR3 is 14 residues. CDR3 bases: TGTGCCATTGGGAGGGCGAGCTCCTACAATGAGCAGTACTTC. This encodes CAIGRASSYNEQYF.

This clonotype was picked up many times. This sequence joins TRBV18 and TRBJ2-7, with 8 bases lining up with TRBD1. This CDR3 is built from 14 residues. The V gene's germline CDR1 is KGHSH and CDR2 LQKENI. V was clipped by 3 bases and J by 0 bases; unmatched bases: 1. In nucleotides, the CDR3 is TGTGCCAGCTCACCGGACAGGGACTCCTACGAGCAGTACTTC. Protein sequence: CASSPDRDSYEQYF.

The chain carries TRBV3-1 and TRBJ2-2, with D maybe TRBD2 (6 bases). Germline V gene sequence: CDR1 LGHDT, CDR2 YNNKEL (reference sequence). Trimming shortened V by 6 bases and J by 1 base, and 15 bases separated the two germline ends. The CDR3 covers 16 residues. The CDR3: CASSKKGGGNTGELFF. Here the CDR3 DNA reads TGTGCCAGCAGTAAAAAGGGAGGTGGGAACACCGGGGAGCTGTTTTTT.

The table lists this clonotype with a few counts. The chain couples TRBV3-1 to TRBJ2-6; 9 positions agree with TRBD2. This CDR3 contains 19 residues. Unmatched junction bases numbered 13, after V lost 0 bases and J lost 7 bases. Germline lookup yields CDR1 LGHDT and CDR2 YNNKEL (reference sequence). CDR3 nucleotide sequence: TGTGCCAGCAGCCAAGATAGCGGGAGCGGGCTAGGAGGAGCCAACGTCCTGACTTTC. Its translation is CASSQDSGSGLGGANVLTF.

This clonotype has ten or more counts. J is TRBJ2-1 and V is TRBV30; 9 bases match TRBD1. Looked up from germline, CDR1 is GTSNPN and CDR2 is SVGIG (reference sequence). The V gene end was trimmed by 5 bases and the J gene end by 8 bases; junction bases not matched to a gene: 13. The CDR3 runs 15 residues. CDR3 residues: CAWDRQGGHLDEQFF. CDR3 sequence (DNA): TGTGCCTGGGATAGACAGGGGGGGCATTTAGATGAGCAGTTCTTC.

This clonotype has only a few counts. CDR3 residues: CASSIVPTGNSPLHF. CDR3 in DNA: TGTGCCAGTAGTATAGTTCCAACCGGGAATTCACCCCTCCACTTT. This chain connects TRBV19 to TRBJ1-6, with unresolved D. Per the germline V gene, CDR1 is LNHDA and CDR2 is SQIVND (reference sequence). V was pared by 1 base and J by 7 bases, with 11 bases between. The CDR3 extends over 15 amino acids.

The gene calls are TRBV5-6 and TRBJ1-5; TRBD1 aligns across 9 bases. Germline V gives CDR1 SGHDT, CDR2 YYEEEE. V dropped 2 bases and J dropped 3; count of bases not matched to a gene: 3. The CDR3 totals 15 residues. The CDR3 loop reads CASSFGQGNNQPQHF. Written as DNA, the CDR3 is TGTGCCAGCAGCTTCGGACAGGGGAACAATCAGCCCCAGCATTTT.

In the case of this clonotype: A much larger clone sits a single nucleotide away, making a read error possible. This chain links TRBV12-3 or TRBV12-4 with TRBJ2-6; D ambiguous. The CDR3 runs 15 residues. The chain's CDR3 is CTSSLTDSGANVLTF. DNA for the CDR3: TGTACCAGCAGTTTAACGGACTCTGGGGCCAACGTCCTGACTTTC.

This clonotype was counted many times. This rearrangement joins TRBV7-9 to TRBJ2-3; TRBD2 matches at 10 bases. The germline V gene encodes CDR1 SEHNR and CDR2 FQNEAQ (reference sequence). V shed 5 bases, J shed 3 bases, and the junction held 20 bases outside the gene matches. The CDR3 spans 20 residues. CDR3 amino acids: CASSPRNSLAGEVPTDTQYF. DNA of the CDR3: TGTGCCAGCAGCCCGAGAAACAGCCTAGCGGGAGAGGTACCGACAGATACGCAGTATTTT.

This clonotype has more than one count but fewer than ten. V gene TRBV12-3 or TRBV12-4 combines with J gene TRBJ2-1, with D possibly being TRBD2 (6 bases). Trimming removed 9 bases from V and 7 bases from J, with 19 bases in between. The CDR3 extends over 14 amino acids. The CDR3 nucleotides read TGTGCCAGTAGCGCCCCGGGGGACCAGAATGAGCAGTTCTTC. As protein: CASSAPGDQNEQFF.

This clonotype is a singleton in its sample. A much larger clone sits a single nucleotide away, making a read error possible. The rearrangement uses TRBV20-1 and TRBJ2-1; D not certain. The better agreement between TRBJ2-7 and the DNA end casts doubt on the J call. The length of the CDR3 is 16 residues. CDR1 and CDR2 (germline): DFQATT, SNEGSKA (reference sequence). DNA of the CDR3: TGCAGTGCTAGATCCCCTTCCCTGAGGTCCTACAATGAGCAGTACTTC. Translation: CSARSPSLRSYNEQYF.

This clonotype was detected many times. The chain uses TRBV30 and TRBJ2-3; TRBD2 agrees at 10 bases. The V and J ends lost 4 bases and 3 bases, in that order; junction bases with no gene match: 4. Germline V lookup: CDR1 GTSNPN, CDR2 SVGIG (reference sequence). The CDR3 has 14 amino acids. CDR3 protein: CAWMGLAMTDTQYF. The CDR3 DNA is TGTGCCTGGATGGGACTAGCGATGACAGATACGCAGTATTTT.

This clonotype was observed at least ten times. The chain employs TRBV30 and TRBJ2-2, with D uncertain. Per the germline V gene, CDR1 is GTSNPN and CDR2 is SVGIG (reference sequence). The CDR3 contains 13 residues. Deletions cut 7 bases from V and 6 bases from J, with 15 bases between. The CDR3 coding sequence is TGTGCCTCGACGGAGTGGGGTTCCGGGGAGCTGTTTTTT. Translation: CASTEWGSGELFF.

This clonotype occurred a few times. CDR3 amino acids: CASSYSSGLLTPAGELFF. CDR3 coding DNA: TGTGCCAGCAGTTACTCATCGGGACTACTCACCCCCGCCGGGGAGCTGTTTTTT. The chain uses TRBV6-5 and TRBJ2-2; 7 positions match TRBD2. Trimming took 0 bases from V and 6 from J; bases not matched to a gene: 13. The V gene's germline CDR1 is MNHEY and CDR2 SVGAGI. This CDR3 comprises 18 residues.